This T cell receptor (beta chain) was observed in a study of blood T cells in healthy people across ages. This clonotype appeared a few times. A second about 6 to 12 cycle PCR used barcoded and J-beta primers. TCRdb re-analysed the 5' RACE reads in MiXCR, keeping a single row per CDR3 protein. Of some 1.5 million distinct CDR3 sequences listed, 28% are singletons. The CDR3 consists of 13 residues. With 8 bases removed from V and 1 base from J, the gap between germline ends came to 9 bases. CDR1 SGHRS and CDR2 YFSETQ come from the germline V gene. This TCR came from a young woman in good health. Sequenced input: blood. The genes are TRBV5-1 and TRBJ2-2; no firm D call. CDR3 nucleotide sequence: TGCGCCAGTCGTCCCCAGAACACCGGGGAGCTGTTTTTT. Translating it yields CASRPQNTGELFF.